These 12 T cell receptor beta chains originate from one sample sequenced in a study of cytomegalovirus exposure and HLA in healthy donors. Primers for the PCR totalled 60 Vbeta and 13 Jbeta. Clones were read by immunoSEQ multiplex PCR, and TCRdb kept only the in-frame ones, dropping some. The data show around 180,000 clones, 81% seen once. Sequenced input: PBMCs. These receptors all come from a man younger than 35 in good health and CMV-seronegative.

In nucleotides, the CDR3 is TGTGCCAGCTCTACCGGGGGGCTCTACGAGCAGTACTTC. As protein: CASSTGGLYEQYF. The chain combines TRBV18 with TRBJ2-7, with TRBD2 as a possible D gene (7 bases). The length of the CDR3 is 13 residues. With 6 bases removed from V and 3 bases from J, the gap between germline ends came to 12 bases. In germline, CDR1 is KGHSH, CDR2 LQKENI. Full variable domain (remainder filled in from reference TRBV18 and TRBJ2-7): NAGVMQNPRHLVRRRGQEARLRCSPMKGHSHVYWYRQLPEEGLKFMVYLQKENIIDESGMPKERFSAEFPKEGPSILRIQQVVRGDSAAYFCASSTGGLYEQYFGPGTRLTVT.

The chain carries TRBV2 and TRBJ2-5; perhaps TRBD2 as D (6 bases). This CDR3 has 13 residues. The V gene's germline CDR1 is SNHLY and CDR2 FYNNEI. The V end lost 4 bases, the J end lost 5 bases, and 11 bases lay between the germline ends. CDR3 sequence reads: CASSGAEGETQYF. The CDR3 region has the DNA TGTGCCAGCAGTGGGGCGGAGGGGGAGACCCAGTACTTC.

This clone was observed a single time. J is TRBJ1-6 and V is TRBV9; no reliable D call. Trimming shortened V by 0 bases and J by 7 bases, and 8 bases separated the two germline ends. Germline values: CDR1 SGDLS, CDR2 YYNGEE. This CDR3 has 14 residues. The CDR3 region is CASSVVEYNSPLHF. The CDR3 coding sequence is TGTGCCAGCAGCGTAGTAGAGTACAATTCACCCCTCCACTTT.

The chain carries TRBV7-8 and TRBJ2-7; TRBD1 agrees at 9 bases. The trim removed 2 bases at V and 2 bases at J, leaving 4 bases unmatched. The CDR3 contains 15 residues. Germline V CDR1 and CDR2: SGHVS, FQNEAQ. The CDR3 DNA reads TGTGCCAGCAGCTTATTCCGGGACAGGGCCTACGAGCAGTACTTC. Translation gives CASSLFRDRAYEQYF.

In this sample, this clone turned up a few times. The rearrangement uses TRBV5-6 and TRBJ1-2; no definite D call. The CDR3 loop spans 14 amino acids. Trimming pared 1 base from V and 0 bases from J, leaving 7 bases between. The germline V gene has CDR1 SGHDT and CDR2 YYEEEE. CDR3 sequence (DNA): TGTGCCAGCAGCTTGCCCGGTTCTAACTATGGCTACACCTTC. Translated, it gives CASSLPGSNYGYTF.

CDR3 loop: CASSSRTVSSGNTIYF. The CDR3 nucleotides are TGTGCCAGCAGCTCGAGGACAGTGAGCTCTGGAAACACCATATATTTT. The chain carries TRBV7-6 and TRBJ1-3; tentatively, D is TRBD1 (6 bases). The CDR3 extends over 16 amino acids. V was pared by 4 bases and J by 0 bases, with 13 bases between. CDR1 and CDR2 from the germline V gene are SGHVS and FNYEAQ. The full variable domain, rest sourced from reference TRBV7-6 and TRBJ1-3, is GAGVSQSPRYKVTKRGQDVALRCDPISGHVSLYWYRQALGQGPEFLTYFNYEAQQDKSGLPNDRFSAERPEGSISTLTIQRTEQRDSAMYRCASSSRTVSSGNTIYFGEGSWLTVV.

This clone has a single count. The chain links TRBV11-3 to TRBJ2-3, with a tentative D call TRBD2 (5 bases). CDR3 length: 14 amino acids. Trimming cost V 1 base and J 3 bases, with 8 bases left between them. Germline V CDR1 and CDR2: SGHNT, YENEEA. CDR3: CASSLGRGTDTQYF. CDR3 in DNA: TGTGCCAGCAGCTTAGGTCGAGGGACAGATACGCAGTATTTT.

The chain recombines TRBV7-2 with TRBJ2-5, with 10 bases aligning to TRBD2. The V gene end was trimmed by 2 bases and the J gene end by 7 bases; junction bases not matched to a gene: 10. The CDR3 runs to 16 residues. The germline CDR1 and CDR2 sequences are SGHTA and FQGNSA. CDR3 region: CASSLSSSGGAGTQYF. Written as DNA, the CDR3 is TGTGCCAGCAGCTTAAGTTCTAGCGGGGGCGCCGGGACCCAGTACTTC.

For the CDR3, the DNA is TGTGCCAGTAGTATAGGCGGCTTGGGCCTCCACTTT. The encoded protein is CASSIGGLGLHF. The chain is built from TRBV19 and TRBJ1-6; no firm D call. V lost 1 base to trimming and J lost 15 bases, with 10 bases between them. The V gene's germline CDR1 is LNHDA and CDR2 SQIVND (reference sequence). The CDR3 runs 12 residues.

The chain employs TRBV27 and TRBJ2-7; 7 positions match TRBD2. The CDR3 is 17 residues long. J gave up 5 bases and V 5 bases, and 18 bases lay outside the gene matches. Germline values: CDR1 MNHEY, CDR2 SMNVEV (reference sequence). The CDR3 sequence: CASSPPGLAARPHEQYF. For the CDR3, the DNA is TGTGCCAGCAGTCCCCCAGGTCTAGCGGCTAGACCCCACGAGCAGTACTTC.

The V call is TRBV15, the J call TRBJ2-5; possible D gene TRBD2, 5 bases. Between the trimmed V and J ends, which lost 4 bases and 5 bases, there was a span of 20 bases. The CDR3 spans 16 residues. CDR1 and CDR2 (germline): LNHNV, YYDKDF (reference sequence). The CDR3 reads CATSNSVGDLLETQYF. As DNA, the CDR3 is TGTGCCACCAGCAATAGCGTTGGGGATCTTCTGGAGACCCAGTACTTC.

This chain joins TRBV19 and TRBJ2-2; 8 bases map to TRBD2. CDR1 and CDR2 from the germline V gene are LNHDA and SQIVND (reference sequence). The junction had 5 bases not matched to a gene; V was cut back by 5 bases and J by 0 bases. The CDR3 totals 16 residues. The CDR3 here is CASSPSTSANTGELFF. The CDR3 DNA sequence: TGTGCCAGTAGTCCATCGACTAGCGCGAACACCGGGGAGCTGTTTTTT.